Below, 5 T cell receptor beta chains from the same sample are listed, as sequenced in a study of metastatic and nonmetastatic thyroid tumors. With MiXCR, TCRdb called clones anew from the PCR reads. This table holds around 23,000 clones, about 30% found once. No patient received treatment before thyroid surgery. The sample consisted of blood. The source is a female donor with papillary thyroid cancer or a benign thyroid nodule (not recorded which). Some clones in this sample may be carry-over from other donors' samples.

This clone was recorded at least ten times. The chain uses TRBV19 and TRBJ1-3; no clear D gene. The CDR3 is 14 residues long. Deletions cut 10 bases from V and 0 bases from J, with 13 bases between. Germline V gives CDR1 LNHDA, CDR2 SQIVND (reference sequence). For the CDR3, the DNA is TGTGCCACCAGACTGAAGCACTCTGGAAACACCATATATTTT. Translated, it gives CATRLKHSGNTIYF. Full variable domain (rest looked up from reference TRBV19 and TRBJ1-3): DGGITQSPKYLFRKEGQNVTLSCEQNLNHDAMYWYRQDPGQGLRLIYYSQIVNDFQKGDIAEGYSVSREKKESFPLTVTSAQKNPTAFYLCATRLKHSGNTIYFGEGSWLTVV.

This clone was recorded many times. V and J are TRBV28 and TRBJ2-5; D unclear. Trimming cost V 5 bases and J 2 bases, with 3 bases left between them. From germline, CDR1 is MDHEN and CDR2 SYDVKM. CDR3 size: 11 residues. The CDR3 DNA reads TGTGCCAGCAGTCTACAAGAGACCCAGTACTTC. This translates into CASSLQETQYF.

This rearrangement joins TRBV20-1 to TRBJ1-1; no clear D gene. The germline V gene has CDR1 DFQATT and CDR2 SNEGSKA (reference sequence). Trimming pared 6 bases from V and 2 bases from J, leaving 19 bases between. CDR3 length: 15 amino acids. CDR3 coding DNA: TGCAGTGCCCCCGGCCGAGTGGGTGGTAACACTGAAGCTTTCTTT. Translation: CSAPGRVGGNTEAFF.

This clone showed up just a few times. The J gene is TRBJ2-1, the V gene TRBV9, with a tentative D call TRBD2 (7 bases). Trimming removed 6 bases from V and 6 bases from J, with 22 bases in between. CDR1 and CDR2 from the germline V gene are SGDLS and YYNGEE. The length of the CDR3 is 16 residues. The CDR3: CASTRRGGGGFNEQFF. The CDR3 region has the DNA TGTGCCAGCACCAGACGCGGAGGGGGGGGTTTCAATGAGCAGTTCTTC. The full variable domain, with the rest looked up from reference TRBV9 and TRBJ2-1, is DSGVTQTPKHLITATGQRVTLRCSPRSGDLSVYWYQQSLDQGLQFLIQYYNGEERAKGNILERFSAQQFPDLHSELNLSSLELGDSALYFCASTRRGGGGFNEQFFGPGTRLTVL.

This clone is labeled medium-sized. CDR3 amino acids: CASSRFFGDNSPLHF. In DNA, the CDR3 is TGTGCCAGTAGTCGGTTTTTTGGGGATAATTCACCCCTCCACTTT. The J gene is TRBJ1-6, the V gene TRBV19, with D unresolved. This CDR3 region has 15 residues. Germline CDR1 reads LNHDA; CDR2 reads SQIVND (reference sequence). The V end was cut by 5 bases, the J end by 5 bases, with 13 bases between. The full variable domain, its missing parts supplied by reference TRBV19 and TRBJ1-6, is DGGITQSPKYLFRKEGQNVTLSCEQNLNHDAMYWYRQDPGQGLRLIYYSQIVNDFQKGDIAEGYSVSREKKESFPLTVTSAQKNPTAFYLCASSRFFGDNSPLHFGNGTRLTVT.